The T cell receptor beta chain described here comes from a study of shared clonotypes between healthy human individuals. Note on this clone: The junction does not match germline at one end; this may be a read error.

Some clones are missing from TCRdb's copy, which holds only in-frame ones; the method was immunoSEQ multiplex PCR. The data contain roughly 2,500,000 clones, 93% of them singletons. The source of this sequence is a man aged 18 to 29 in good health. Some clones in this sample may be carry-over from other donors' samples. Sequenced sample: naive CD4+ T cells from PBMCs. As to subset: CD45RA+ positively selected.

CDR3: CASSLEPLQGTEQYF. The DNA for the CDR3 is TGTGCCAGCAGTTTGGAGCCACTTCAGGGTACCGAGCAGTACTTC. The gene calls are TRBV5-5 and TRBJ2-7; D possibly corresponds to TRBD1 (5 bases). The CDR3 has 15 residues. CDR1 is SGHKS, CDR2 YYEKEE, per germline (reference sequence). Variable domain in full (rest from reference TRBV5-5 and TRBJ2-7): DAGVTQSPTHLIKTRGQQVTLRCSPISGHKSVSWYQQVLGQGPQFIFQYYEKEERGRGNFPDRFSARQFPNYSSELNVNALLLGDSALYLCASSLEPLQGTEQYFGPGTRLTVT.